These 14 T cell receptor beta chains were all obtained from the same sample, sequenced in a study of human T cells and chemical hapten exposure. Each CDR3 protein is one row after TCRdb ran MiXCR on the RACE reads. The table includes more than 300,000 distinct CDR3 sequences, 5.5% detected once. Time point of the sample: pre-sensitization, week 0. Treatment given: therapeutic diphenylcyclopropenone sensitization with weekly scalp DPC. Material: whole blood, obtained in connection with sensitization to the hapten diphenylcyclopropenone (DPC). The receptors shown here come from a woman aged 18-29 years with alopecia areata. Some clones in this sample may be carry-over from other donors' samples.

This clonotype has a count of ten or more. This rearrangement joins TRBV4-3 to TRBJ2-2, with a possible D match to TRBD2 (6 bases). Between the trimmed V and J ends, which lost 6 bases and 6 bases, there was a span of 14 bases. Germline lookup yields CDR1 LGHNA and CDR2 YSLEER. This CDR3 has 14 residues. CDR3 loop: CASRRRVSAGELFF. DNA of the CDR3: TGCGCCAGCAGGCGGAGGGTTAGCGCCGGGGAGCTGTTTTTT.

At least ten counts were recorded for this clonotype. The chain couples TRBV12-3 or TRBV12-4 to TRBJ1-1; maybe TRBD1 (5 bases). Trimming removed 3 bases at V and 8 bases at J, with 16 bases between. This CDR3 is 14 amino acids long. CDR3 sequence: CASSLAGSTGEAFF. CDR3 DNA sequence: TGTGCCAGCAGTTTGGCAGGGTCAACCGGGGAAGCTTTCTTT.

This clonotype has at least ten counts. This rearrangement joins TRBV7-9 to TRBJ2-3; D is undetermined. Between the trimmed V and J ends, which lost 6 bases and 6 bases, there was a span of 10 bases. CDR1 is SEHNR, CDR2 FQNEAQ, per germline (reference sequence). The CDR3 totals 12 residues. CDR3 nucleotides: TGTGCCAGCAGTAGGGATGGCGATACGCAGTATTTT. Translation gives CASSRDGDTQYF.

V is TRBV6-2 or TRBV6-3 and J is TRBJ1-5, with D unclear. Germline V lookup: CDR1 MNHEY, CDR2 SVGEGT. The CDR3 is 13 residues long. Trimming removed 2 bases at V and 4 bases at J, with 6 bases between. The CDR3 region is CASSYQLNQPQHF. Written as DNA, the CDR3 is TGTGCCAGCAGTTACCAGTTAAATCAGCCCCAGCATTTT.

At least ten counts were recorded for this clonotype. The chain links TRBV7-2 to TRBJ1-5; D not resolved. V lost 0 bases to trimming and J lost 1 base, with 1 base between them. The germline gives CDR1 SGHTA, CDR2 FQGNSA. The CDR3 extends over 13 amino acids. The CDR3 loop is CASSLASNQPQHF. Here the CDR3 DNA reads TGTGCCAGCAGCTTAGCGAGCAATCAGCCCCAGCATTTT.

This clonotype was recorded at least ten times. The rearrangement links TRBV11-3 to TRBJ2-1; D possibly corresponds to TRBD1 (6 bases). The CDR3 spans 14 residues. The germline V gene encodes CDR1 SGHNT and CDR2 YENEEA. Deletions cut 0 bases from V and 6 bases from J, with 9 bases between. Here the CDR3 reads CASSLEGGSNEQFF. The CDR3 DNA follows: TGTGCCAGCAGCTTAGAAGGGGGATCCAATGAGCAGTTCTTC.

In this sample, this clonotype turned up many times. V gene TRBV7-6 combines with J gene TRBJ2-3; D remains unclear. The V gene lost 4 bases and the J gene lost 0 bases, with 8 bases spanning the gap. CDR1 is SGHVS and CDR2 is FNYEAQ in the germline V gene. This CDR3 is built from 14 residues. DNA of the CDR3: TGTGCCAGCAGCTATTTCGCTAGCACAGATACGCAGTATTTT. Translating gives CASSYFASTDTQYF.

This clonotype was seen more than once but under ten times. V and J are TRBV20-1 and TRBJ1-1; D may be TRBD1 (6 bases). V dropped 5 bases and J dropped 1 base, with 17 bases sitting between them. This CDR3 is 15 amino acids long. Germline V CDR1 and CDR2: DFQATT, SNEGSKA (reference sequence). The CDR3 spells CSARTAGTSNTEAFF. The CDR3 DNA sequence: TGCAGTGCTCGTACTGCCGGGACATCGAACACTGAAGCTTTCTTT.

This clonotype was observed at least ten times. This chain links TRBV27 with TRBJ1-5; 7 nucleotides match TRBD1. Trimming removed 0 bases from V and 4 bases from J; junction bases left unmatched: 9. Germline values: CDR1 MNHEY, CDR2 SMNVEV (reference sequence). The length of the CDR3 is 17 residues. The CDR3 is CASSLSSWAGGNQPQHF. The CDR3 DNA reads as TGTGCCAGCAGTTTATCCTCTTGGGCAGGGGGGAATCAGCCCCAGCATTTT.

DNA for the CDR3: TGTGCCAGCGGGGGGGGCGCGAGCACTGAAGCTTTCTTT. Encoded protein: CASGGGASTEAFF. The rearrangement uses TRBV28 and TRBJ1-1; perhaps TRBD1 as D (6 bases). CDR1 and CDR2 (germline): MDHEN, SYDVKM. The CDR3 runs to 13 residues. Trimming cost V 8 bases and J 4 bases, with 14 bases left between them.

This clonotype was observed a few times. The rearrangement links TRBV12-3 or TRBV12-4 to TRBJ2-5; TRBD2 aligns across 7 bases. Trimming removed 5 bases from V and 2 bases from J; junction bases left unmatched: 8. The CDR3 runs to 15 residues. The DNA for the CDR3 is TGTGCCAGCAGTACAACTTGGGGGGGGCAAGAGACCCAGTACTTC. As protein: CASSTTWGGQETQYF.

This clonotype has a handful of counts. This rearrangement joins TRBV29-1 to TRBJ1-1; 7 bases match TRBD1. Germline V gene lookup returns CDR1 SQVTM and CDR2 ANQGSEA. Losses at the gene ends were 6 bases for V and 5 bases for J; bases not matched to a gene: 3. The CDR3 covers 11 residues. In DNA, the CDR3 is TGCAGCGTCTTCAGGGGGACTGAAGCTTTCTTT. Its protein product is CSVFRGTEAFF.

This clonotype was recorded many times. V usage is TRBV6-5 and J usage is TRBJ2-2; D call uncertain. V was trimmed by 5 bases and J by 4 bases, leaving 5 bases between them. The CDR3 consists of 12 residues. Germline V gene data show CDR1 as MNHEY and CDR2 as SVGAGI. The CDR3 sequence: CASSPTTGELFF. The DNA for the CDR3 is TGTGCCAGCAGTCCCACCACCGGGGAGCTGTTTTTT.

This clonotype was detected ten times or more. This chain uses TRBV4-3 with TRBJ2-2; possibly TRBD2 for D (6 bases). The V gene's germline CDR1 is LGHNA and CDR2 YSLEER. The CDR3 extends over 15 amino acids. Trimming stripped 1 base from V and 7 bases from J, with 13 bases between. The CDR3 bases are TGCGCCAGCAGCCAAGGGACTACTTACGGCGGGGAGCTGTTTTTT. It specifies CASSQGTTYGGELFF.